This T cell receptor beta chain originates from a study of T cell changes during pregnancy in multiple sclerosis. This clone was found once. The CDR3 is 13 amino acids. CDR1 and CDR2 from the germline V gene are LNHNV and YYDKDF (reference sequence). V was cut by 6 bases and J by 0 bases, with 6 bases left in between. Clones were sequenced by immunoSEQ multiplex PCR, and TCRdb holds only the in-frame ones, with some missing. The sample lists around 44,000 clones, 88% occurring once. This TCR was recovered from a female donor with multiple sclerosis, enrolled in a pregnancy study. The chain employs TRBV15 and TRBJ2-1; possibly TRBD2 for D (5 bases). This material consisted of CD4+ T cells from peripheral blood mononuclear cells, taken in the second trimester of pregnancy. The CDR3 is CATSGGSYNEQFF. For the CDR3, the DNA is TGTGCCACCAGTGGAGGCTCCTACAATGAGCAGTTCTTC.